This T cell receptor beta chain was sequenced during a study of radiation and T cells in renal cell carcinoma. Study-wide context: Nephrectomy followed 15 Gy stereotactic body radiation by 4 weeks.

Assay used: immunoSEQ multiplex PCR; TCRdb lists only in-frame clones, some missing. Of 130,000 or so clones in the sample, around four fifths were seen once. This sample's time point: baseline pretreatment blood. Treatment specified: 15 Gy SBRT to primary tumor, nephrectomy 4 weeks later. The V gene lost 1 base and the J gene lost 0 bases, with 7 bases spanning the gap. The length of the CDR3 is 15 residues. CDR1 is SGHDT and CDR2 is YYEEEE in the germline V gene. This clone has more than one count but fewer than ten. Source: blood, taken from a patient whose treatment included radiotherapy and nephrectomy. The receptor's source is a woman in her forties or fifties with renal cell carcinoma. This chain joins TRBV5-6 and TRBJ1-4; D call uncertain. DNA for the CDR3: TGTGCCAGCAGCTTGTTTGGATCAACTAATGAAAAACTGTTTTTT. It specifies CASSLFGSTNEKLFF.